Presented here are 28 T cell receptor beta chains from one specimen sequenced in a study of control samples from healthy donors and cancer patients. The protocol was immunoSEQ multiplex PCR, while the TCRdb copy is restricted to in-frame clones and leaves out a portion. The sample table sets out some 190,000 clones. Sequencing was performed on blood. The receptor set was obtained from a woman aged 25 to 45 in good health.

The rearrangement links TRBV7-9 to TRBJ2-3, with 8 bases matching TRBD1. V lost 5 bases to trimming and J lost 4 bases; unmatched junction nucleotides: 8. The CDR3 spans 15 residues. The germline CDR1 and CDR2 sequences are SEHNR and FQNEAQ (reference sequence). In DNA form, the CDR3 reads TGTGCCAGCAGCATGGACAGGGTTTCGGCAGATACGCAGTATTTT. Its protein product is CASSMDRVSADTQYF.

This chain links TRBV5-1 with TRBJ1-1, with a tentative D call TRBD1 (5 bases). Germline lookup yields CDR1 SGHRS and CDR2 YFSETQ. This CDR3 contains 14 residues. Trimming stripped 3 bases from V and 1 base from J, with 10 bases between. CDR3 sequence: CASSSGDRNTEAFF. CDR3 DNA sequence: TGCGCCAGCAGCTCCGGCGACAGGAACACTGAAGCTTTCTTT. The complete variable domain, with remaining parts taken from reference TRBV5-1 and TRBJ1-1, reads KAGVTQTPRYLIKTRGQQVTLSCSPISGHRSVSWYQQTPGQGLQFLFEYFSETQRNKGNFPGRFSGRQFSNSRSEMNVSTLELGDSALYLCASSSGDRNTEAFFGQGTRLTVV.

With respect to this clone: The sample contains more than one DNA sequence encoding this CDR3. The chain recombines TRBV9 with TRBJ2-1; D is uncertain. The V and J ends lost 0 bases and 7 bases respectively, with 5 bases between them. The CDR3 totals 12 residues. Looked up from germline, CDR1 is SGDLS and CDR2 is YYNGEE. In nucleotides, the CDR3 is TGTGCCAGCAGCGTAGGGCTAAATGAGCAGTTCTTC. Its protein product is CASSVGLNEQFF.

V is TRBV6-6 and J is TRBJ1-1; no clear D. The CDR3 has 15 amino acids. The ends were cut back, 0 bases at V and 0 bases at J, with 8 bases in the middle. Germline CDR1 MNHNY, CDR2 SVGAGI (reference sequence). CDR3 sequence: CASSYSIQMNTEAFF. The CDR3 DNA is TGTGCCAGCAGTTACTCTATCCAGATGAACACTGAAGCTTTCTTT.

In regard to this clone: The sample contains more than one DNA sequence encoding this CDR3. The chain employs TRBV28 and TRBJ2-5; D unresolved. V shed 3 bases and J shed 5 bases, with 4 bases lying between them. CDR3 length equals 11 residues. Germline loops: CDR1 MDHEN, CDR2 SYDVKM. CDR3: CASSFRETQYF. In nucleotides, the CDR3 is TGTGCCAGCAGTTTTAGGGAGACCCAGTACTTC.

The V call is TRBV28, the J call TRBJ2-7; 9 positions agree with TRBD1. CDR3 length: 13 amino acids. Germline loops: CDR1 MDHEN, CDR2 SYDVKM. V lost 6 bases to trimming and J lost 7 bases; unmatched junction nucleotides: 7. CDR3 sequence: CASSTDRGGEQYF. CDR3 nucleotide sequence: TGTGCCAGCAGCACGGACAGGGGAGGGGAGCAGTACTTC.

V gene TRBV15 combines with J gene TRBJ1-2; TRBD1 might be the D (5 bases). The ends were cut back, 1 base at V and 3 bases at J, with 12 bases in the middle. The germline gives CDR1 LNHNV, CDR2 YYDKDF (reference sequence). The CDR3 length is 15 residues. CDR3 DNA: TGTGCCACCAGCAGAGGTCGGGGAGGGGACTATGGCTACACCTTC. It is translated as CATSRGRGGDYGYTF.

The chain has TRBV7-9 and TRBJ1-1, with 7 positions matching TRBD1. V shed 1 base, J shed 0 bases, and the junction held 5 bases outside the gene matches. Germline CDR1 and CDR2: SEHNR and FQNEAQ (reference sequence). This CDR3 spans 16 amino acids. In DNA, the CDR3 is TGTGCCAGCAGCTTAGGACAGGGAAAGATGAACACTGAAGCTTTCTTT. Its translation is CASSLGQGKMNTEAFF.

The genes are TRBV5-5 and TRBJ2-7, with D possibly being TRBD2 (6 bases). From germline, CDR1 is SGHKS and CDR2 YYEKEE (reference sequence). Trimming took off 6 bases at V and 3 bases at J, with 16 bases between the two ends. This CDR3 spans 14 amino acids. Here the CDR3 reads CASTTSGVNYEQYF. In nucleotides, the CDR3 is TGTGCCAGCACCACTTCGGGGGTAAACTACGAGCAGTACTTC.

J is TRBJ1-1 and V is TRBV7-9, with 7 nucleotides matching TRBD1. The CDR3 has 13 residues. V lost 5 bases to trimming and J lost 7 bases; unmatched junction nucleotides: 7. Looked up from germline, CDR1 is SEHNR and CDR2 is FQNEAQ (reference sequence). CDR3 region: CASSVWTGGEAFF. The DNA of the CDR3 is TGTGCCAGCAGCGTCTGGACAGGAGGTGAAGCTTTCTTT.

The chain couples TRBV7-9 to TRBJ1-4; the match to TRBD1 covers 8 bases. This CDR3 spans 19 amino acids. Germline values: CDR1 SEHNR, CDR2 FQNEAQ (reference sequence). With V trimmed by 3 bases and J by 1 base, 13 bases remained unmatched. CDR3 sequence reads: CASSLGLGTGGKTNEKLFF. DNA for the CDR3: TGTGCCAGCAGCTTGGGGTTAGGCACAGGGGGGAAAACTAATGAAAAACTGTTTTTT.

The chain has TRBV27 and TRBJ1-5, with D possibly TRBD1 on 5 matching bases. The CDR3 consists of 15 residues. V lost 5 bases and J 7 bases, leaving 18 bases between the germline ends. Germline values: CDR1 MNHEY, CDR2 SMNVEV (reference sequence). CDR3 loop: CASSRAGAGRQPQHF. DNA for the CDR3: TGTGCCAGCAGTAGGGCCGGGGCAGGGAGGCAGCCCCAGCATTTT.

The V call is TRBV11-2, the J call TRBJ2-7; D ambiguous. V was pared by 5 bases and J by 2 bases, with 13 bases between. In germline, CDR1 is SGHAT, CDR2 FQNNGV. This CDR3 spans 14 amino acids. The CDR3 region is CASSQRTRTYEQYF. CDR3 DNA: TGTGCCAGCAGCCAACGGACCCGAACCTACGAGCAGTACTTC. The whole variable domain, filled in from reference TRBV11-2 and TRBJ2-7, reads EAGVAQSPRYKIIEKRQSVAFWCNPISGHATLYWYQQILGQGPKLLIQFQNNGVVDDSQLPKDRFSAERLKGVDSTLKIQPAKLEDSAVYLCASSQRTRTYEQYFGPGTRLTVT.

The rearrangement links TRBV16 to TRBJ2-3, with no clear D. Germline V gene data show CDR1 as KGHSY and CDR2 as FQNENV. This CDR3 is built from 13 residues. V lost 2 bases, J lost 6 bases, and 9 bases lay in between. CDR3 region: CASSQGHKDTQYF. The DNA of the CDR3 is TGTGCCAGCAGCCAAGGGCATAAGGATACGCAGTATTTT.

The chain uses TRBV27 and TRBJ1-6; 8 bases line up with TRBD1. CDR3 length equals 13 residues. Germline CDR1 MNHEY, CDR2 SMNVEV (reference sequence). V was pared by 4 bases and J by 9 bases, with 2 bases of the junction left unmatched. CDR3 coding DNA: TGTGCCAGCAGTTCAGGGGGCCCTTCACCCCTCCACTTT. As protein: CASSSGGPSPLHF.

The rearrangement joins TRBV30 to TRBJ2-7, with unresolved D. V lost 5 bases, J lost 3 bases, and 8 bases lay in between. There are 11 residues in the CDR3. Germline V CDR1 and CDR2: GTSNPN, SVGIG (reference sequence). CDR3 nucleotide sequence: TGTGCCTGGGATCAATTCTACGAGCAGTACTTC. It yields the protein CAWDQFYEQYF.

V gene TRBV7-9 combines with J gene TRBJ2-7; TRBD1 agrees at 10 bases. The CDR3 loop spans 15 amino acids. Germline values: CDR1 SEHNR, CDR2 FQNEAQ (reference sequence). V lost 5 bases and J lost 3; bases outside the gene matches: 7. CDR3: CASSHPGTGVYEQYF. As DNA, the CDR3 is TGTGCCAGCAGCCACCCCGGGACAGGGGTCTACGAGCAGTACTTC.

The chain has TRBV6-5 and TRBJ2-5, with 11 bases that match TRBD2. The CDR3 contains 15 residues. The trim removed 5 bases at V and 5 bases at J, leaving 7 bases unmatched. Germline CDR1 MNHEY, CDR2 SVGAGI. CDR3: CASSRTSGPGETQYF. The CDR3 region has the DNA TGTGCCAGCAGTAGGACTAGCGGGCCCGGGGAGACCCAGTACTTC.

V gene TRBV29-1 combines with J gene TRBJ2-1; 12 bases map to TRBD2. The CDR3 is 15 residues long. Germline V lookup: CDR1 SQVTM, CDR2 ANQGSEA. The trim removed 4 bases at V and 7 bases at J, leaving 8 bases unmatched. The CDR3: CSVVTLAGGPNEQFF. The CDR3, as DNA: TGCAGCGTTGTAACCCTAGCGGGGGGGCCTAATGAGCAGTTCTTC.

V usage is TRBV4-1 and J usage is TRBJ2-7; 8 bases map to TRBD1. The CDR3 has 16 residues. The germline V gene encodes CDR1 MGHRA and CDR2 YSYEKL. Germline trimming cut 4 bases from V and 2 bases from J; bases unmatched to any gene: 10. CDR3 sequence (DNA): TGCGCCAGCAGCCTGAAGTTGGACAGGGAGGCCTACGAGCAGTACTTC. Its protein product is CASSLKLDREAYEQYF.

The chain employs TRBV9 and TRBJ1-3, with TRBD1 as a possible D gene (5 bases). Germline lookup yields CDR1 SGDLS and CDR2 YYNGEE. V lost 0 bases and J 2 bases, leaving 12 bases between the germline ends. The CDR3 totals 16 residues. The DNA for the CDR3 is TGTGCCAGCAGCGTAGAGTTGGGGCTTACTGGAAACACCATATATTTT. Translated: CASSVELGLTGNTIYF.

The gene calls are TRBV5-1 and TRBJ2-3; the D gene is possibly TRBD1 (6 bases). Trimming took off 2 bases at V and 2 bases at J, with 9 bases between the two ends. This CDR3 spans 14 amino acids. Germline V gene sequence: CDR1 SGHRS, CDR2 YFSETQ. CDR3 bases: TGCGCCAGCAGCTTCACAGGGTCCACAGATACGCAGTATTTT. Its protein product is CASSFTGSTDTQYF.

V is TRBV3-1 (or the pseudogene TRBV3-2) and J is TRBJ2-1; a weak D match, TRBD2 (6 bases). CDR1 and CDR2 (germline): LGHDT, YNNKEL (reference sequence). This CDR3 comprises 12 residues. Trimming removed 8 bases from V and 2 bases from J, with 7 bases in between. CDR3 residues: CASGTAYNEQFF. Here the CDR3 DNA reads TGTGCCAGCGGGACTGCCTACAATGAGCAGTTCTTC.

The chain couples TRBV28 to TRBJ1-6; 8 bases match TRBD1. CDR1 and CDR2 from the germline V gene are MDHEN and SYDVKM. The CDR3 is 13 amino acids. The V segment lost 6 bases and the J segment 10 bases; nucleotides outside the gene matches: 5. The CDR3 sequence is CASSRTGKSPLHF. The CDR3 nucleotides read TGTGCCAGCAGCCGGACAGGGAAATCACCCCTCCACTTT.

The chain recombines TRBV5-6 with TRBJ1-5; no reliable D call. CDR3 length: 13 residues. Trimming removed 0 bases from V and 6 bases from J, with 7 bases in between. Germline assignment: CDR1 SGHDT and CDR2 YYEEEE. CDR3 protein: CASSLAPGQPQHF. CDR3 coding DNA: TGTGCCAGCAGCTTGGCCCCGGGTCAGCCCCAGCATTTT.

The gene calls are TRBV24-1 and TRBJ1-5; possible D gene TRBD1, 5 bases. Per the germline V gene, CDR1 is KGHDR and CDR2 is SFDVKD. Trimming left V 4 bases short and J 6 bases short, with 12 bases between. This CDR3 has 14 amino acids. In DNA form, the CDR3 reads TGTGCCACCAGTGACCCAGGGTTTACTCAGCCCCAGCATTTT. Translation: CATSDPGFTQPQHF.

This chain uses TRBV4-2 with TRBJ2-7; D is unresolved. The V end was cut by 0 bases, the J end by 2 bases, with 11 bases between. This CDR3 contains 15 residues. The germline gives CDR1 LGHNA, CDR2 YNFKEQ. CDR3 sequence (DNA): TGTGCCAGCAGCCAAGATCAGACTCTAACCTACGAGCAGTACTTC. Translated, it gives CASSQDQTLTYEQYF.

The chain couples TRBV14 to TRBJ2-5; D gene unclear. Germline V lookup: CDR1 SGHDN, CDR2 FVKESK. The CDR3 totals 17 residues. V was shortened by 0 bases and J by 2 bases, with 16 bases between the two germline ends. The CDR3 region is CASSQEGVLVAQETQYF. The CDR3, as DNA: TGTGCCAGCAGCCAAGAAGGAGTTTTGGTGGCTCAAGAGACCCAGTACTTC. Filled out from reference TRBV14 and TRBJ2-5, the complete variable domain reads EAGVTQFPSHSVIEKGQTVTLRCDPISGHDNLYWYRRVMGKEIKFLLHFVKESKQDESGMPNNRFLAERTGGTYSTLKVQPAELEDSGVYFCASSQEGVLVAQETQYFGPGTRLLVL.